The 8 T cell receptor beta chains presented below share a single source sample, sequenced in a study of CD8+ T cells in alopecia areata. Reverse transcribed after extraction, RNA yielded cDNA as the sequencing template. Method: immunoSEQ multiplex PCR; TCRdb's copy keeps in-frame clones and lacks some. Counted here are about 200,000 clones, 55% to 75% occurring once; the ten biggest clones make up roughly 5.8%. The treatment here: oral pan-JAK inhibitor, 5-10 mg twice daily. The specimen comprised CD4+ T cells sorted from blood, sampled at week 24, from a patient treated with tofacitinib. The receptors stem from a human donor with alopecia areata.

The V and J genes are TRBV2 and TRBJ2-5; no clear D gene. CDR3 size: 14 residues. Germline V gives CDR1 SNHLY, CDR2 FYNNEI. V was shortened by 3 bases and J by 1 base, with 9 bases between the two germline ends. The CDR3: CASSDLTRQETQYF. Here the CDR3 DNA reads TGTGCCAGCAGTGATCTAACCCGCCAAGAGACCCAGTACTTC.

V is TRBV29-1 and J is TRBJ2-7; D unclear. Germline assignment: CDR1 SQVTM and CDR2 ANQGSEA. The CDR3 sequence is 11 residues long. V dropped 4 bases and J dropped 3 bases, with 7 bases sitting between them. The CDR3: CSVVWNYEQYF. CDR3 bases: TGCAGCGTTGTGTGGAACTACGAGCAGTACTTC.

The chain links TRBV30 to TRBJ1-2; possibly TRBD1 for D (6 bases). This CDR3 spans 12 amino acids. Germline V gene lookup returns CDR1 GTSNPN and CDR2 SVGIG (reference sequence). V lost 0 bases and J lost 5, with 7 bases in between. The CDR3, as DNA: TGTGCCTGGAGTGTAACAGGGTATGGCTACACCTTC. Amino acid sequence: CAWSVTGYGYTF.

The CDR3: CASRKGGMGEKLFF. In DNA form, the CDR3 reads TGTGCCAGCAGGAAAGGGGGCATGGGTGAAAAACTGTTTTTT. The V and J genes are TRBV6-6 and TRBJ1-4; TRBD1 aligns across 7 bases. CDR3 length: 14 residues. Germline values: CDR1 MNHNY, CDR2 SVGAGI (reference sequence). With V trimmed by 6 bases and J by 7 bases, 8 bases remained unmatched.

This sequence joins TRBV29-1 and TRBJ2-7; 12 bases match TRBD1. The junction had 5 bases not matched to a gene; V was cut back by 7 bases and J by 4 bases. Germline CDR1 is SQVTM and CDR2 is ANQGSEA. CDR3 size: 13 residues. The CDR3 DNA is TGCAGCGCGGGACAGGGGGCCTATTACGAGCAGTACTTC. Residues: CSAGQGAYYEQYF.

The chain carries TRBV4-2 and TRBJ1-2; 10 nucleotides match TRBD1. Germline V CDR1 and CDR2: LGHNA, YNFKEQ. The CDR3 runs 15 residues. Trimming took 4 bases from V and 6 from J; bases not matched to a gene: 8. For the CDR3, the DNA is TGTGCCAGCAGCCTAAAAGGACAGGGGGGGCATGGCTACACCTTC. It is translated as CASSLKGQGGHGYTF.

This clone was observed a handful of times. The rearrangement joins TRBV29-1 to TRBJ1-5; D is unresolved. Germline CDR1 and CDR2: SQVTM and ANQGSEA. The CDR3 totals 12 residues. The V and J ends lost 4 bases and 0 bases respectively, with 4 bases between them. For the CDR3, the DNA is TGCAGCGTTGGACGTAGCAATCAGCCCCAGCATTTT. Translated, it gives CSVGRSNQPQHF.

The chain carries TRBV2 and TRBJ2-7, with 10 bases aligning to TRBD1. Looked up from germline, CDR1 is SNHLY and CDR2 is FYNNEI. This CDR3 region has 14 residues. The V segment lost 8 bases and the J segment 9 bases; nucleotides outside the gene matches: 13. DNA for the CDR3: TGTGCCAGCGGGGATCGGACAGGGGGTTTCGTGCAGTACTTC. It codes for CASGDRTGGFVQYF.